This record looks at one T cell receptor beta chain sequence and its context. No cognate antigen has been identified for it. No quality values exist for individual bases; no much larger clone is one base distant. The cohort comprised 710 or so healthy bone marrow donors. At the time of sampling, all cohort members were nominally healthy, though unrecorded immune exposures were likely present. The donor tested CMV seronegative and was one of the 352 seronegative cohort members. A peripheral blood sample was collected from each donor, and TCR beta sequencing was performed on peripheral blood mononuclear cells. Genomic DNA extraction from the blood cell samples was performed with the Qiagen DNeasy Blood Extraction Kit. From the germline V gene, CDR1 is MDHEN and CDR2 is SYDVKM. Trimming takes 4 bases off V and 3 bases off J; junction bases not matched to a gene: 8. The CDR3 numbers 15 residues from cysteine through phenylalanine. The sequence is cut down to CDR3 DNA, 45 bases in frame from base 1.

These data come from a study of cytomegalovirus exposure and HLA in healthy donors (TCRdb year 2017). At the level of the whole study: An earlier analysis of approximately 590 of the donors reported approximately 300 Gb of sequence data and approximately 110 million unique TCR beta sequences from roughly 200 million T cells. An early release covering around 630 HLA-typed donors comprised about 300 gigabases of sequencing data and about 90 million unique TCR sequences. The genetic ancestry cluster associated with self-reported Caucasian donors included roughly four fifths of the 398 genotyped donors. The study aimed to test whether cataloging public T cell receptors could reveal signatures of past pathogen exposure. Using immunosequencing, the study profiled T cell repertoires from around 670 subjects and related those repertoires to cytomegalovirus serostatus. Along with the approximately 700-subject first cohort, a separate validation cohort of over a hundred different subjects was used. To predict cytomegalovirus infection status, the study combined high-throughput TCR immunosequencing, statistical association of individual TCRs with disease status, and machine learning. To study patterns of TCR occurrence, a later analysis re-analyzed previously published TCR beta repertoires from 666 donors and added high-resolution HLA genotyping. The later analysis used no new phenotypic data to find candidate immune exposures, relying instead on TCR beta sequences and their occurrence across donors. An earlier analysis of a few hundred of the donors applied high-throughput TCR beta sequencing to assess whether each TCR beta V gene segment acted as functional or pseudogenic. Donor age, sex, ethnicity and CMV serostatus were compiled alongside the repertoire data. A later genetic analysis took genome-wide SNP genotypes for 398 of the 666 donors and used that subset as a discovery cohort. All discovery cohort repertoires had been generated on a single sequencing platform. Both class I and class II loci were covered by HLA typing, at four-digit resolution. The number of typed donors differed by locus: roughly 629-640 for A, B, C, DRB1 and DQB1; 522 for DQA1; some 590 for DPA1; and about 470 for DPB1. A few DR-DQ haplotypes were treated as single units for association and clustering because of strong linkage in the cohort. On average, around 200,000 unique TCR beta nucleotide sequences were sequenced per donor among 398 genotyped donors of the cohort, with 15% to 20% of those sequences being non-productive. What the study reported, not specific to this receptor: A further reported finding was that TCR beta sequences accurately predicted the HLA-A and HLA-B alleles for most subjects in the first cohort. Around 16 rarely observed V segments, including chromosome 9 orphons, were excluded from the earlier analysis of a few hundred of the donors because counts were too low. Sequencing depth was assumed to be roughly uniform across donors in the presence/absence analyses, though that assumption may not hold. In a later analysis, the rate of TCR association differed among HLA loci, with DRB1 alleles having the most associated TCRs and HLA-C alleles having the fewest. According to a later analysis, parvovirus B19, influenza, CMV and Epstein-Barr virus appeared linked to several top co-occurrence clusters. HLA typing was unavailable for some donors at each locus, so association tests used only the typed subset. In both the original and validation cohorts, the classifier was reported to diagnose cytomegalovirus status with high specificity and sensitivity. The sequencing pipeline was judged likely to have produced a cluster of highly shared sequence variants as a technical artifact. In this cohort, only TCR beta chains were sequenced, and detectable features were limited by the absence of alpha or paired-chain data. According to a later genetic analysis, donors in an Asian-associated ancestry cluster had fewer N-insertions in productive TCRs than the roughly 700-donor mean. A later analysis associated 15,000 or so TCR beta sequences with specific HLA alleles at a false discovery rate of 0.05. In an earlier analysis of 500 to 650 of the donors, most TCR beta V segments appeared in productive rearrangements about 87% or about 30% of the time, broadly matching IMGT annotations. Some IMGT-functional V segments, including TRBV6-2 and TRBV6-3, could not be distinguished by the 87-base-pair reads and were therefore excluded. The authors suggested that the approach could potentially be generalized to other disease states and immunological phenotypes. Most TCR sequences were seen in very few donors, while some public TCRs were found in many individuals. The only immune exposure information available for the cohort was CMV serostatus. Correlated functional status among segregating V segments might reflect linkage disequilibrium, but an unknown experimental factor could not be ruled out. In vitro tests confirmed that a few of the cytomegalovirus-associated TCR beta chains recognize cytomegalovirus antigens. In a later analysis, most CMV-associated TCR beta chains were found to appear HLA-restricted, with HLA associations seemingly driven largely by CMV exposure. Strong co-occurrence of HLA alleles, especially DR and DQ, made assigning TCR associations to individual alleles difficult. A later analysis found that HLA-associated TCR beta chains were more clonally expanded and had lower generation probabilities than equally common non-associated chains. The study gave a list of under 200 TCR beta chains associated with cytomegalovirus. In a later genetic analysis, a missense DCLRE1C variant was associated with V-gene and J-gene trimming of TCR beta chains, and the association was replicated in an independent cohort.

The library was prepared using the immunoSEQ multiplex PCR assay. For the multiplex PCR, a mixture combining 60 forward primers for TCR Vbeta segments and 13 reverse primers for TCR Jbeta segments was used. Amplification of the CDR3 region of rearranged TCR beta genes was performed with a multiplex PCR assay on genomic DNA. Amplified TCR beta libraries were sequenced as 87-base-pair reads on the Illumina HiSeq System. In the paper's pipeline: A later analysis tallied about 77 million unique TCR beta chains across the roughly 610 repertoires, and approximately 9.9 million of those chains were shared by two or more donors. Raw reads were error-corrected and collapsed into unique sequences by a nearest-neighbor algorithm in which closely related sequences were merged to remove PCR and sequencing errors. V, D and J gene segments were assigned by aligning CDR3 sequences to IMGT reference sequences. For a sequence to be retained, a match of at least six nucleotides was required to both a V gene segment and a J gene segment. A rearrangement was called productive if the CDR3 had no stop codons and remained in frame with V and J, and every other rearrangement was called non-productive. Following IMGT convention, CDR3 was defined as the stretch from the second conserved V-encoded cysteine up to the conserved J-encoded phenylalanine. In an earlier analysis of approximately 590 of the donors, sequences lacking an unambiguous match to a single V gene segment were excluded. In an earlier analysis of around 590 of the donors, a V segment was called functional when productive rearrangements were above 56.7%, and segregating when the standard deviation between donors exceeded 5%. A statistical classification framework was built to diagnose cytomegalovirus status from the catalog of TCR beta chain sequences. V and J gene assignment, in a later analysis, came from comparing TCR nucleotide sequences with IMGT/GENE-DB human TR gene sequences. A later analysis assigned CDR3 sequences and most-parsimonious VDJ recombination scenarios with the TCRdist pipeline. In a later analysis, each TCR beta chain was defined by its CDR3 amino acid sequence together with its V-gene family, and reads without a unique V-gene family were excluded. In a later analysis, 450 to 600 highly shared, low-generation-probability nucleotide sequences were removed to address suspected cross-contamination and a sequencing artifact. A later analysis calculated a clonal expansion index for each public chain from normalized within-repertoire ranks of inferred template counts. In a later analysis, generation probabilities were computed using a VDJ recombination model fitted to out-of-frame rearrangements, and the results were checked against IGoR. A later analysis scored TCR-TCR, TCR-HLA and TCR-CMV co-occurrence with hypergeometric tests, applying a repertoire-size bias correction to TCR pairs. To estimate false discovery rates, a later analysis permuted the HLA or CMV assignments 20 times. In a later analysis, co-occurring TCRs were grouped using DBSCAN, and TCRdist sequence similarity was added for clustering within HLA-allele-positive subsets. Repertoires with fewer than 30,000 or more than 120,000 public chains were left out of co-occurrence clustering, as were about 5 repertoires with anomalous nucleotide sharing. Not all clones reach the TCRdb copy of this immuneACCESS table, which keeps in-frame sequences only. Checked studies attribute under half of the gap to unresolved V genes and leave the rest unexplained. V, J and clone size reflect that table, while D and trimming were determined from the DNA. The sample contains some 120,000 clones, over 65% of them found a single time. Over 5% of the sample lies in the top ten.

The V and J genes are TRBV28 and TRBJ1-1; TRBD1 agrees with 7 junctional bases. The sequence derives from a woman aged 40 to 50 in good health and CMV-seronegative. The sample comprised PBMCs. The CDR3 protein sequence reads: CASSSYYRGYTEAFF. The nucleotides are TGTGCCAGCAGTTCTTACTACAGGGGTTACACTGAAGCTTTCTTT.